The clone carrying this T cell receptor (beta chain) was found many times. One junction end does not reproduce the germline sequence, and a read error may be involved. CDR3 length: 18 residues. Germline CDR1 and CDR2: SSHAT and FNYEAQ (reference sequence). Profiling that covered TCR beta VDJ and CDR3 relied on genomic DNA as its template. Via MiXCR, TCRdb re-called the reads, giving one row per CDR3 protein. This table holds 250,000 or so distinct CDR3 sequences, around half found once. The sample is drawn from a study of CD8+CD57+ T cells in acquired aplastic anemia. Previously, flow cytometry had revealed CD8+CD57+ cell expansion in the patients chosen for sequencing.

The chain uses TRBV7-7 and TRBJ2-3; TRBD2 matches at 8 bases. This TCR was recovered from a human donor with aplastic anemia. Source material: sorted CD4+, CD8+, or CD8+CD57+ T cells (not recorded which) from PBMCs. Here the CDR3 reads CASSFSPRCRGGPSTQYF. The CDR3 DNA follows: TGTGCTAGCAGCTTCTCGCCCAGGTGTCGGGGGGGGCCGTCTACGCAGTATTTT.